One sample yielded the 15 T cell receptor beta chains listed below, sequenced in a study of CD8+ T cells in alopecia areata. Extracted RNA was reverse transcribed, and the resulting cDNA served as sequencing template. Method: immunoSEQ multiplex PCR; TCRdb's copy keeps in-frame clones and lacks some. Of roughly 210,000 clones detected, roughly two fifths appear once; the ten largest clones hold about 2.4%. Treatment noted: oral pan-JAK inhibitor, 5-10 mg twice daily. The specimen was CD4+ T cells sorted from blood, collected around week 36, from a patient treated with tofacitinib. Receptors were obtained from a human donor with alopecia areata.

This clone was counted only a few times. The CDR3 loop reads CASSPRSLASDTQYF. The CDR3 bases are TGTGCCAGCTCACCACGGTCTTTAGCGTCGGATACGCAGTATTTT. The chain combines TRBV18 with TRBJ2-3; possibly TRBD2 for D (5 bases). CDR1 is KGHSH, CDR2 LQKENI, per germline. CDR3 length: 15 amino acids. V shed 1 base and J shed 6 bases, with 14 bases lying between them.

The chain employs TRBV6-5 and TRBJ2-3; TRBD1 might be the D (6 bases). The CDR3 is made up of 15 amino acids. CDR1 MNHEY and CDR2 SVGAGI come from the germline V gene. Between the trimmed V and J ends, which lost 0 bases and 2 bases, there was a span of 9 bases. CDR3 protein: CASSYSAGVTDTQYF. The CDR3 DNA reads as TGTGCCAGCAGTTACTCGGCAGGGGTCACAGATACGCAGTATTTT.

This clone showed up just once. The chain carries TRBV6-5 and TRBJ2-3; 7 bases fit TRBD1. Germline V gene sequence: CDR1 MNHEY, CDR2 SVGAGI. J lost 6 bases, V lost 6 bases, and 3 bases had no gene match. The length of the CDR3 is 12 residues. The CDR3 DNA is TGTGCCAGCAGCAGGGGGTCCGATACGCAGTATTTT. This sequence encodes CASSRGSDTQYF.

This clone has only a few counts. This sequence joins TRBV29-1 and TRBJ2-1, with a weak D call TRBD2 (5 bases). In germline, CDR1 is SQVTM, CDR2 ANQGSEA. The ends were cut back, 4 bases at V and 4 bases at J, with 14 bases in the middle. This CDR3 has 14 residues. The CDR3, as DNA: TGCAGCGTTGCTACCCCGAGGAGGTACAATGAGCAGTTCTTC. As protein: CSVATPRRYNEQFF.

J is TRBJ2-6 and V is TRBV25-1, with 7 bases aligning to TRBD1. The CDR3 is made up of 18 amino acids. Germline V CDR1 and CDR2: MGHDK, SYGVNS. V gave up 6 bases and J gave up 0 bases; unmatched junction bases: 11. The CDR3 reads CASSAGLQGNSGANVLTF. The CDR3 DNA follows: TGTGCCAGCAGCGCTGGTCTACAGGGGAACTCTGGGGCCAACGTCCTGACTTTC.

This clone has only a few counts. The V call is TRBV7-9, the J call TRBJ2-3, with D unresolved. Trimming removed 5 bases from V and 4 bases from J, with 7 bases in between. CDR3 length: 12 amino acids. CDR1 and CDR2 from the germline V gene are SEHNR and FQNEAQ (reference sequence). CDR3 residues: CASSPLSDTQYF. CDR3 DNA: TGTGCCAGCAGCCCCCTTTCAGATACGCAGTATTTT.

This chain uses TRBV4-2 with TRBJ2-5; 10 bases match TRBD2. With 0 bases clipped from V and 5 bases from J, the junction kept 12 bases outside the gene matches. This CDR3 has 18 amino acids. The germline gives CDR1 LGHNA, CDR2 YNFKEQ. The CDR3 nucleotides are TGTGCCAGCAGCCAAGATTCTCGGCTAGCGGGAGTTAGTGAGACCCAGTACTTC. Its protein product is CASSQDSRLAGVSETQYF.

There are a few counts of this clone. The chain is built from TRBV5-1 and TRBJ2-1, with 15 bases that match TRBD2. Trimming removed 1 base from V and 10 bases from J; junction bases left unmatched: 9. This CDR3 has 17 amino acids. Germline CDR1 and CDR2: SGHRS and YFSETQ. CDR3 nucleotide sequence: TGCGCCAGCAGCTTGTCGCCCGGACTAGCGGGAGGGGGCGAGCAGTTCTTC. Protein sequence: CASSLSPGLAGGGEQFF.

The chain employs TRBV15 and TRBJ1-2; no reliable D call. This CDR3 has 15 residues. The germline CDR1 and CDR2 sequences are LNHNV and YYDKDF (reference sequence). V was cut by 6 bases and J by 4 bases, with 18 bases left in between. CDR3 in DNA: TGTGCCACCAGTCCCGCCCCCGGAGTCCTCTATGGCTACACCTTC. Protein: CATSPAPGVLYGYTF.

As regards this clone: The same CDR3 also results from other DNA sequences found in this sample. The chain has TRBV7-2 and TRBJ1-2; D is possibly TRBD1 (6 bases). Per germline, CDR1 SGHTA and CDR2 FQGNSA. V was clipped by 5 bases and J by 0 bases, with 16 bases between them. CDR3 length equals 16 residues. For the CDR3, the DNA is TGTGCCAGCAGCCCCCTGACAGGCCGAGCTAACTATGGCTACACCTTC. Its protein product is CASSPLTGRANYGYTF.

The chain combines TRBV6-5 with TRBJ1-4; D possibly corresponds to TRBD1 (5 bases). The CDR3 contains 14 residues. Between the trimmed V and J ends, which lost 2 bases and 5 bases, there was a span of 9 bases. CDR1 and CDR2 (germline): MNHEY, SVGAGI. CDR3 nucleotides: TGTGCCAGCAGTTACGGCAGGGTAAATGAAAAACTGTTTTTT. Translating it yields CASSYGRVNEKLFF.

The genes are TRBV21-1 and TRBJ1-5. TRBV21-1 is reported as a pseudogene. CDR3 length: 14 residues. Here the CDR3 reads CASSLRGHNQPQHF. As DNA, the CDR3 is TGTGCCAGCAGCCTCCGGGGCCATAATCAGCCCCAGCATTTT.

This clone was seen a handful of times. V and J are TRBV7-9 and TRBJ2-1, with TRBD2 matching over 7 bases. Germline trimming cut 4 bases from V and 5 bases from J; bases unmatched to any gene: 17. In germline, CDR1 is SEHNR, CDR2 FQNEAQ (reference sequence). This CDR3 has 18 residues. The CDR3 spells CASSSPSLWEGRNNEQFF. The CDR3 nucleotides read TGTGCCAGCAGCTCCCCTAGCTTGTGGGAGGGTAGGAACAATGAGCAGTTCTTC. The full variable domain, rest sourced from reference TRBV7-9 and TRBJ2-1, is DTGVSQNPRHKITKRGQNVTFRCDPISEHNRLYWYRQTLGQGPEFLTYFQNEAQLEKSRLLSDRFSAERPKGSFSTLEIQRTEQGDSAMYLCASSSPSLWEGRNNEQFFGPGTRLTVL.

This chain joins TRBV5-1 and TRBJ2-2; 7 nucleotides agree with TRBD2. V was clipped by 0 bases and J by 5 bases; unmatched bases: 7. The CDR3 has 16 residues. Germline V gene lookup returns CDR1 SGHRS and CDR2 YFSETQ. In DNA form, the CDR3 reads TGCGCCAGCAGCTTGGAAGGACTAGGGAGAACCGGGGAGCTGTTTTTT. It is translated as CASSLEGLGRTGELFF.

A word on this clone: A much larger clone lies a single base off, so this may be a read error. The identical CDR3 is also encoded by other nucleotide sequences in the sample. V usage is TRBV5-1 and J usage is TRBJ2-7, with D maybe TRBD1 (5 bases). V was cut by 4 bases and J by 2 bases, with 7 bases left in between. The germline CDR1 and CDR2 sequences are SGHRS and YFSETQ. The CDR3 loop spans 12 amino acids. CDR3 region: CASSQDTYEQYF. CDR3 sequence (DNA): TGCGCCAGCAGCCAGGACACCTACGAGCAGTACTTC.